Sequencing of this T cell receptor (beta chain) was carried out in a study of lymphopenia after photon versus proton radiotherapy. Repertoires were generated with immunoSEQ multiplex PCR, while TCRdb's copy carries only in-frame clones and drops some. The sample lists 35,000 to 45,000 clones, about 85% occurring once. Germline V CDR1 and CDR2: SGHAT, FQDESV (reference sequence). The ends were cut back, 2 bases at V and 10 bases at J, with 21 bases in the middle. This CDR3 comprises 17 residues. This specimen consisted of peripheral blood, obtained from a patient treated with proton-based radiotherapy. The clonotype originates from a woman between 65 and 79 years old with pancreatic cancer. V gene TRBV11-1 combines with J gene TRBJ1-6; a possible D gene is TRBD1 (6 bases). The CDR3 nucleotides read TGTGCCAGCAGCTTATCGGCGCAGGCAGGGGTCACCTCACCCCTCCACTTT. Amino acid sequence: CASSLSAQAGVTSPLHF.